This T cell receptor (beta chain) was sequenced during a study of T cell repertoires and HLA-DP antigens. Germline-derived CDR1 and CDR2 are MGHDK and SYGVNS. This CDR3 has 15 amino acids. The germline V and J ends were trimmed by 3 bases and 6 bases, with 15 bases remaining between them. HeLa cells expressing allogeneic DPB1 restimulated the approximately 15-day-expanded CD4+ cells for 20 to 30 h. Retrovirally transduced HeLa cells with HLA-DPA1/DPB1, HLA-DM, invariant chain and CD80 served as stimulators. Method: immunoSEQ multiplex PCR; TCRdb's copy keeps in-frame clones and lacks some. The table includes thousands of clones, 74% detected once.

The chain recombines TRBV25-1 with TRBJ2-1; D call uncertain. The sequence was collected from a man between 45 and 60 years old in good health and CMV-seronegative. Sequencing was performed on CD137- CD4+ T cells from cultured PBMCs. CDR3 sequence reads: CASSDARGLGNEQFF. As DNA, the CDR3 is TGTGCCAGCAGTGACGCGAGAGGTTTGGGCAATGAGCAGTTCTTC.